Listed below are T cell receptor beta chains from one sample, sequenced in a study of shared T cell receptors in the human thymus. The method was immunoSEQ multiplex PCR; TCRdb's version includes in-frame clones alone and lacks a portion of them. The sample lists a few hundred thousand clones, 95% occurring once. The sequenced material came from thymocytes. These receptors came from a human donor. Each CDR3 is given with its conserved first and last residue. A D gene is named only where the DNA matches it firmly. For some rows the clone size is stated as once, few or many, or as a class when expanded; others skip it.

>TRBJ2-2|14|NA|NA|TRBV28
CASRAPGRTGELFF
TGTGCCAGCAGGGCACCGGGCCGCACCGGGGAGCTGTTTTTT
>TRBJ1-1|13|NA|NA|TRBV5-1
CASSLRIRTEAFF
TGCGCCAGCAGCCTCCGAATTAGGACTGAAGCTTTCTTT
>TRBJ2-7|15|NA|NA|TRBV14
CASSQGPGKDYEQYF
TGTGCCAGCAGCCAAGGGCCGGGAAAAGACTACGAGCAGTACTTC
>TRBJ2-7|15|NA|NA|TRBV10-1
CASSPWAGSSYEQYF
TGCGCCAGCAGCCCTTGGGCGGGGAGCTCCTACGAGCAGTACTTC
>TRBJ2-2|13|NA|NA|TRBV18
CASSPGSDGELFF
TGTGCCAGCTCACCTGGGTCGGACGGGGAGCTGTTTTTT
>TRBJ2-5|13|TRBD1|NA|TRBV27
CASSDRGPETQYF
TGTGCCAGCAGTGACAGGGGGCCGGAGACCCAGTACTTC
>TRBJ2-1|16|NA|once|TRBV7-9
CASSRPRVGSYNEQFF
TGTGCCAGCTCTCGACCGCGGGTAGGGTCCTACAATGAGCAGTTCTTC
>TRBJ2-3|17|NA|NA|TRBV9
CASSVGREISSTDTQYF
TGTGCCAGCAGCGTAGGGAGGGAAATTTCTAGCACAGATACGCAGTATTTT
>TRBJ1-2|16|NA|NA|TRBV6-8
CASSSPANIPNYGYTF
TGTGCCAGCAGTTCTCCGGCGAACATACCTAACTATGGCTACACCTTC
>TRBJ2-3|13|NA|NA|TRBV28
CASRRGRADTQYF
TGTGCCAGCAGGAGGGGAAGGGCAGATACGCAGTATTTT
>TRBJ2-7|17|TRBD1|NA|TRBV11-3
CASSENTTGGPSYEQYF
TGTGCCAGCAGCGAAAATACGACAGGGGGCCCCTCCTACGAGCAGTACTTC
>TRBJ1-4|12|NA|few|TRBV4-1
CASSQYREKLFF
TGCGCCAGCAGCCAATACAGGGAAAAACTGTTTTTT
>TRBJ2-2|18|TRBD2|once|TRBV4-2
CASSQDDPGLAGAGELFF
TGTGCCAGCAGCCAGGACGATCCGGGACTAGCGGGAGCTGGGGAGCTGTTTTTT
>TRBJ2-7|13|NA|NA|TRBV5-8
CASSPAGPYEQYF
TGTGCCAGCAGCCCAGCGGGTCCCTACGAGCAGTACTTC
>TRBJ2-1|14|NA|NA|TRBV5-1
CASSSTGPYNEQFF
TGCGCCAGCAGCTCCACAGGACCTTACAATGAGCAGTTCTTC
>TRBJ2-6|16|NA|NA|TRBV27
CASSFRGGSGANVLTF
TGTGCCAGCAGCTTCAGAGGGGGCTCTGGGGCCAACGTCCTGACTTTC
>TRBJ2-2|15|TRBD2|NA|TRBV27
CASTRLALNTGELFF
TGTGCCAGTACTAGACTAGCGTTAAACACCGGGGAGCTGTTTTTT
>TRBJ2-7|12|TRBD1|NA|TRBV6-5
CASSSDRGEQYF
TGTGCCAGCAGTTCCGACAGGGGCGAGCAGTACTTC
>TRBJ2-1|17|NA|NA|TRBV6-4
CASSEGGRFRSFNEQFF
TGTGCCAGCAGTGAAGGCGGGCGGTTCCGTTCGTTCAATGAGCAGTTCTTC
>TRBJ1-4|14|NA|NA|TRBV11-1
CASRGGLTNEKLFF
TGTGCCAGCAGAGGGGGTCTCACTAATGAAAAACTGTTTTTT
>TRBJ2-3|17|TRBD2|NA|TRBV7-2
CASSLEGSGGKTDTQYF
TGTGCCAGCAGCTTAGAGGGTAGCGGGGGTAAGACAGATACGCAGTATTTT
>TRBJ2-3|13|NA|NA|TRBV11-3
CASSPSSTDTQYF
TGTGCCAGCAGCCCGTCCAGCACAGATACGCAGTATTTT
>TRBJ2-7|14|TRBD2|NA|TRBV30
CAWSRGGRANEQYF
TGTGCCTGGAGTCGGGGCGGGAGGGCTAACGAGCAGTACTTC
>TRBJ1-3|17|TRBD1|NA|TRBV5-1
CASSLGRRTGAGNTIYF
TGCGCCAGCAGCTTGGGGCGAAGGACAGGGGCAGGAAACACCATATATTTT
>TRBJ2-7|16|TRBD1|NA|TRBV19
CASSMGTGQSSYEQYF
TGTGCCAGTAGTATGGGGACAGGGCAGAGCTCCTACGAGCAGTACTTC
>TRBJ1-3|18|NA|NA|TRBV13
CASSFLWVPENSGNTIYF
TGTGCCAGCAGCTTTTTGTGGGTACCCGAGAACTCTGGAAACACCATATATTTT
>TRBJ2-1|15|NA|NA|TRBV7-3
CASSQKGLAYNEQFF
TGTGCCAGCAGCCAAAAAGGTCTAGCTTACAATGAGCAGTTCTTC
>TRBJ2-1|15|TRBD2|NA|TRBV7-9
CASSYSGSSYNEQFF
TGTGCCAGCAGCTATAGCGGGAGCTCCTACAATGAGCAGTTCTTC
>TRBJ2-7|12|NA|NA|TRBV10-3
CAISTGKNEQYF
TGTGCCATCAGCACAGGGAAGAACGAGCAGTACTTC
>TRBJ1-5|14|NA|NA|TRBV5-6
CASSSRTGNQPQHF
TGTGCCAGCAGCTCTAGGACGGGAAATCAGCCCCAGCATTTT